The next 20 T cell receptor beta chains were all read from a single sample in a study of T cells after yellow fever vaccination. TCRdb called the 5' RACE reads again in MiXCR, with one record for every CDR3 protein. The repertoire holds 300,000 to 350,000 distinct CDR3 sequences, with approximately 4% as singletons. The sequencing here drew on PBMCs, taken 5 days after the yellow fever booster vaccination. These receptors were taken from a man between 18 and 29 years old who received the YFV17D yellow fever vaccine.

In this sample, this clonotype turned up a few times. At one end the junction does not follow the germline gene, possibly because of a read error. The CDR3 here is CASSLSIGGAGYNEQFF. In nucleotides, the CDR3 is TGTGCTAGCAGCTTATCAATCGGGGGGGCGGGATACAATGAGCAGTTCTTC. The V and J genes are TRBV7-7 and TRBJ2-1; 8 nucleotides align to TRBD2. The CDR3 length is 17 residues. CDR1 and CDR2 (germline): SSHAT, FNYEAQ (reference sequence). Supplemented by reference TRBV7-7 and TRBJ2-1, the full variable domain reads GAGVSQSPRYKVTKRGQDVTLRCDPISSHATLYWYQQALGQGPEFLTYFNYEAQPDKSGLPSDRFSAERPEGSISTLTIQRTEQRDSAMYRCASSLSIGGAGYNEQFFGPGTRLTVL.

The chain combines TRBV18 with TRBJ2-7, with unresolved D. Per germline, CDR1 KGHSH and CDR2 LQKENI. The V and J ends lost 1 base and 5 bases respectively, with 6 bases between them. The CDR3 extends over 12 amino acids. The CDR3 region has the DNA TGTGCCAGCTCACCACAGGGCGACGAGCAGTACGTC. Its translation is CASSPQGDEQYV.

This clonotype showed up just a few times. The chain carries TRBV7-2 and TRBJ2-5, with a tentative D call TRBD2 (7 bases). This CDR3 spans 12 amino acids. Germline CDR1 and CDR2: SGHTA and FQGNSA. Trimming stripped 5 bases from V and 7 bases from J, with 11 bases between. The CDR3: CASSPGGPTQYF. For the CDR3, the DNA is TGTGCCAGCAGCCCCGGGGGGCCGACCCAGTACTTC. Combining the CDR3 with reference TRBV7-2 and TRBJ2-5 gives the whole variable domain GAGVSQSPSNKVTEKGKDVELRCDPISGHTALYWYRQSLGQGLEFLIYFQGNSAPDKSGLPSDRFSAERTGGSVSTLTIQRTQQEDSAVYLCASSPGGPTQYFGPGTRLLVL.

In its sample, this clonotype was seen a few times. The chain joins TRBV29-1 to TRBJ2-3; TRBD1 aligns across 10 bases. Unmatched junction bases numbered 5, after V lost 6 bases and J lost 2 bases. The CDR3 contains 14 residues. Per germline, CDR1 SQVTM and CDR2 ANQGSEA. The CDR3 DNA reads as TGCAGCGTGGGGACAGGGGCTTCCACAGATACGCAGTATTTT. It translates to CSVGTGASTDTQYF.

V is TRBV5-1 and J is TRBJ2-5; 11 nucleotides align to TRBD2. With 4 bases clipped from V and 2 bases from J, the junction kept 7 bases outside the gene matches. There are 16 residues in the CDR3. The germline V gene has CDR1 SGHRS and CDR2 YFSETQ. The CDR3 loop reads CASSRRTSGWQETQYF. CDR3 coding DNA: TGCGCCAGCAGCCGGAGGACTAGCGGGTGGCAAGAGACCCAGTACTTC.

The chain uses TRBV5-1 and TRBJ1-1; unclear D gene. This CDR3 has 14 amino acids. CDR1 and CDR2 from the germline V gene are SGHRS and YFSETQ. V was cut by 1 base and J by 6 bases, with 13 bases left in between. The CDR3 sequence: CASSLNPSRPEAFF. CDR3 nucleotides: TGCGCCAGCAGCTTGAACCCGTCCCGCCCTGAAGCTTTCTTT.

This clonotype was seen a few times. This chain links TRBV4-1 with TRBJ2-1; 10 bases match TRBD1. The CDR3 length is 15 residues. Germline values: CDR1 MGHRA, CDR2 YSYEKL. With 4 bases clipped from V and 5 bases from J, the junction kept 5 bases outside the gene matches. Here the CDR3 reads CASSPGQGRDNEQFF. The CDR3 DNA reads TGCGCCAGCAGCCCGGGACAGGGGAGGGACAATGAGCAGTTCTTC.

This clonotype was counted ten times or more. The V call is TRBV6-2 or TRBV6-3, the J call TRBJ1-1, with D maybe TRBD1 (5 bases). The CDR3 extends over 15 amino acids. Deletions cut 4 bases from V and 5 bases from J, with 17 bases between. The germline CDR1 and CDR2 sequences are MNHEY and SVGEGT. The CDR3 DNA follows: TGTGCCAGCAGTTCTTATAGAAACGGGGGGACTGAAGCTTTCTTT. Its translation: CASSSYRNGGTEAFF.

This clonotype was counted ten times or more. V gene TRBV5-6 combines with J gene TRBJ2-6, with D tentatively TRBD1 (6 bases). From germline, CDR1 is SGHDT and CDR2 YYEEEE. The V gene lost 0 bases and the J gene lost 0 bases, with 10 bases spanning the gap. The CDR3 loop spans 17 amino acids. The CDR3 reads CASSLVGAFSGANVLTF. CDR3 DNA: TGTGCCAGCAGCTTGGTGGGGGCGTTCTCTGGGGCCAACGTCCTGACTTTC.

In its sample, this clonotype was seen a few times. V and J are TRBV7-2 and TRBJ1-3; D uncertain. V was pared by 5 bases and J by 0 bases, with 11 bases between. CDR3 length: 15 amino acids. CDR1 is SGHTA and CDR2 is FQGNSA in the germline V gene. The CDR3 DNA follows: TGTGCCAGCAGCCACGGGTCGAGCTCTGGAAACACCATATATTTT. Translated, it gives CASSHGSSSGNTIYF.

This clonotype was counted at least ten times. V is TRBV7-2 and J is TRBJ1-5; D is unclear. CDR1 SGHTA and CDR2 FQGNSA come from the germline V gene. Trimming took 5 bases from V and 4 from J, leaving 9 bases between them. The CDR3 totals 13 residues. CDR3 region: CASSGGQNQPQHF. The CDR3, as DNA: TGTGCCAGCAGCGGAGGCCAAAATCAGCCCCAGCATTTT.

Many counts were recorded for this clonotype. CDR3 DNA: TGCGCCAGCAGCTTGTCCATCGCCATGAACACTGAAGCTTTCTTT. Translated, it gives CASSLSIAMNTEAFF. The V and J genes are TRBV5-1 and TRBJ1-1; D is ambiguous. Germline CDR1 and CDR2: SGHRS and YFSETQ. V was pared by 1 base and J by 0 bases, with 10 bases between. The CDR3 extends over 15 amino acids.

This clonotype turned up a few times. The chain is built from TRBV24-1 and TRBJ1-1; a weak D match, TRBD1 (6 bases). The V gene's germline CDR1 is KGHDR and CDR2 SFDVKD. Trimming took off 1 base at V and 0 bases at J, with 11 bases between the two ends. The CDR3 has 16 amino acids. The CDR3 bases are TGTGCCACCAGTGATTTCAAGGGGGACTTGAACACTGAAGCTTTCTTT. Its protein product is CATSDFKGDLNTEAFF.

The CDR3 sequence is CASSRQAPNEKLFF. The CDR3 region has the DNA TGTGCCAGCAGCCGACAGGCGCCTAATGAAAAACTGTTTTTT. The V and J genes are TRBV7-9 and TRBJ1-4, with D maybe TRBD1 (6 bases). The CDR3 sequence is 14 residues long. V was cut by 5 bases and J by 3 bases, with 10 bases left in between. Germline CDR1 is SEHNR and CDR2 is FQNEAQ (reference sequence).

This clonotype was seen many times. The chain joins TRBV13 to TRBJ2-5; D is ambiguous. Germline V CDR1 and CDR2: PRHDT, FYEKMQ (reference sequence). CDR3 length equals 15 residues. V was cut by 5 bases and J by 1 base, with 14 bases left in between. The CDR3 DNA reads TGTGCCAGCAGCGTTACACCAAAAATCCAAGAGACCCAGTACTTC. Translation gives CASSVTPKIQETQYF.

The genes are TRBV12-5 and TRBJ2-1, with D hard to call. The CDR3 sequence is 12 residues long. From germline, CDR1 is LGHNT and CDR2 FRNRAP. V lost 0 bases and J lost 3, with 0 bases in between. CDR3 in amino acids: CASGLVYNEQFF. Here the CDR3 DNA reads TGTGCTAGTGGTTTGGTCTACAATGAGCAGTTCTTC.

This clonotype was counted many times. The CDR3 sequence is CASVRDGNQPQHF. The CDR3 nucleotides read TGTGCCAGCGTCCGAGACGGCAATCAGCCCCAGCATTTT. The chain recombines TRBV7-9 with TRBJ1-5; D not resolved. The CDR3 loop spans 13 amino acids. V was pared by 8 bases and J by 2 bases, with 10 bases between. Germline CDR1 reads SEHNR; CDR2 reads FQNEAQ (reference sequence).

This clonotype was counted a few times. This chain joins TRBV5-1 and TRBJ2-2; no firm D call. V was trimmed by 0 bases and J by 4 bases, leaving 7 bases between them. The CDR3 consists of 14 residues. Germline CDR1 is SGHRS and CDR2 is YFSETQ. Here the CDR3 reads CASSLGRATGELFF. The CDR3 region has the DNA TGCGCCAGCAGCTTGGGTCGGGCCACCGGGGAGCTGTTTTTT.

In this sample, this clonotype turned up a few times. The chain's CDR3 is CSATSSEETQYF. The CDR3 DNA is TGCAGTGCAACCTCTAGTGAGGAGACCCAGTACTTC. The rearrangement uses TRBV20-1 and TRBJ2-5; no definite D call. Germline loops: CDR1 DFQATT, CDR2 SNEGSKA (reference sequence). This CDR3 has 12 residues. V was cut by 6 bases and J by 5 bases, with 13 bases left in between.

CDR3 nucleotide sequence: TGTGCCAGCAGTTACCCGCTAGGGTGGACACCCCTCCACTTT. Protein product: CASSYPLGWTPLHF. The V gene is TRBV6-6, the J gene TRBJ1-6; the D is unclear. V was shortened by 2 bases and J by 11 bases, with 13 bases between the two germline ends. The CDR3 runs 14 residues. Germline loops: CDR1 MNHNY, CDR2 SVGAGI (reference sequence).